The entry that follows covers one TCR beta chain sequence. What it binds is not known. This sample stems from a study of cytomegalovirus exposure and HLA in healthy donors. Study-wide results and limits: In vitro data verified a few CMV-associated chains as specific for CMV antigens.

Assay: immunoSEQ multiplex PCR; the TCRdb copy retains only in-frame clones and omits some. The sample holds 130,000 to 150,000 clones; 70% to 90% are singletons and the top ten take over 5%. Looked up from germline, CDR1 is MNHNS and CDR2 is SASEGT. After removal of 4 bases from V and 6 bases from J, the junction contained 1 base not matched to a gene. The CDR3 totals 13 residues. The chain uses TRBV6-1 and TRBJ2-2, with TRBD1 matching over 8 bases. The sequence came from a woman aged 25 to 39 in good health and CMV-seropositive. The sequenced sample was PBMCs. As DNA, the CDR3 is TGTGCCAGCAGTGTGACAGGGGCCGGGGAGCTGTTTTTT. Translated, it gives CASSVTGAGELFF.